Described below is a single TCR beta chain sequence and its context. The antigen remains unidentified. The data belong to a study of post-analysis software for immune sequencing data. Study-level background: Relapsing-remitting, secondary progressive and progressive-relapsing forms made up the multiple sclerosis disease courses.

Study-wide points: Samples sharing a preparation batch grouped tightly together when assessed by F measure.

Carried by the TCR beta cDNA libraries were unique molecular identifiers. TCRdb reprocessed the PCR reads with MiXCR, giving one entry per CDR3 protein. Of fewer than 850,000 distinct CDR3 sequences in the sample, about 27% are singletons; the top ten hold around 0.56%. The TCR comes from a girl aged 10-17 years with multiple sclerosis. The sample consisted of blood.

DNA of the CDR3: TGTGCCAGCGGGGGGCAGGCGCCCCAGCATTTT. As protein: CASGGQAPQHF. V is TRBV28 and J is TRBJ1-5; possibly TRBD1 for D (6 bases). CDR3 length equals 11 residues. In germline, CDR1 is MDHEN, CDR2 SYDVKM. Trimming stripped 8 bases from V and 9 bases from J, with 11 bases between. The full variable domain, rest sourced from reference TRBV28 and TRBJ1-5, is DVKVTQSSRYLVKRTGEKVFLECVQDMDHENMFWYRQDPGLGLRLIYFSYDVKMKEKGDIPEGYSVSREKKERFSLILESASTNQTSMYLCASGGQAPQHFGDGTRLSIL.